These 4 T cell receptor beta chains came from one sample sequenced in a study of vaccination and CD4 T cells after COVID-19. This sample's treatment: approximately nine-day PBMC culture with coronavirus spike peptide pools or control peptides (ViraFEST assay). An Oncomine TCR Beta short-read assay was used to sequence the DNA from cultured CD4+ T cells. In TCRdb, the PCR reads were re-called with MiXCR into one record per CDR3 protein. This table holds some 18,000 distinct CDR3 sequences, roughly 60% found once. The antigens for these receptors are not known. Sequenced here: CD4+ T cells from blood, cultured in vitro, sampled before SARS-CoV-2 vaccination. The receptors originated from a human donor who had recovered from COVID-19.

This chain joins TRBV5-6 and TRBJ2-3; D is possibly TRBD1 or TRBD2 (6 bases each). Germline loops: CDR1 SGHDT, CDR2 YYEEEE. Trimming removed 0 bases from V and 7 bases from J, with 12 bases in between. The CDR3 is 14 residues long. CDR3: CASSLDGGLNTQYF. The DNA of the CDR3 is TGTGCCAGCAGCTTGGATGGGGGGCTGAATACGCAGTATTTT. The whole variable domain, remainder taken from reference TRBV5-6 and TRBJ2-3, is DAGVTQSPTHLIKTRGQQVTLRCSPKSGHDTVSWYQQALGQGPQFIFQYYEEEERQRGNFPDRFSGHQFPNYSSELNVNALLLGDSALYLCASSLDGGLNTQYFGPGTRLTVL.

This clonotype showed up just a few times. The chain recombines TRBV20-1 with TRBJ2-2; D unclear. Germline V gives CDR1 DFQATT, CDR2 SNEGSKA (reference sequence). This CDR3 has 14 residues. The ends were cut back, 6 bases at V and 5 bases at J, with 16 bases in the middle. The CDR3 nucleotides read TGCAGTGCCCGAGGCCCCCTTATGACCGGGGAGCTGTTTTTT. Encoded protein: CSARGPLMTGELFF.

V usage is TRBV18 and J usage is TRBJ1-1; a possible D gene is TRBD1 (5 bases). The CDR3 totals 13 residues. Trimming removed 6 bases at V and 1 base at J, with 9 bases between. In germline, CDR1 is KGHSH, CDR2 LQKENI. CDR3 amino acids: CASSLDRNTEAFF. For the CDR3, the DNA is TGTGCCAGCTCCCTAGACAGGAACACTGAAGCTTTCTTT.

This clonotype has just a few counts. The genes are TRBV6-5 and TRBJ2-5; 16 bases line up with TRBD2. This CDR3 has 18 amino acids. The V gene end was trimmed by 2 bases and the J gene end by 5 bases; junction bases not matched to a gene: 8. The germline V gene encodes CDR1 MNHEY and CDR2 SVGAGI. The CDR3 loop is CASSYNPGTSGRGETQYF. The CDR3 DNA follows: TGTGCCAGCAGTTACAACCCCGGGACTAGCGGGAGGGGGGAGACCCAGTACTTC.